These 20 T cell receptor beta chains came from one sample sequenced in a study of T cell responses to AZD1222 COVID-19 vaccine. Sequencing was performed with immunoSEQ multiplex PCR; in TCRdb, only in-frame clones are kept and a portion is missing. The data contain around 150,000 clones, 90% to 95% of them singletons. Specimen: peripheral blood, collected on day 0 of AZD1222 vaccination. The origin of the receptors is an adult in good health.

The chain uses TRBV28 and TRBJ1-3; TRBD1 is a possible D gene (5 bases). This CDR3 spans 13 amino acids. CDR1 and CDR2 from the germline V gene are MDHEN and SYDVKM. Trimming stripped 8 bases from V and 3 bases from J, with 11 bases between. The CDR3 region has the DNA TGTGCCAGCGGGACGGGGTTTGGAAACACCATATATTTT. Translation: CASGTGFGNTIYF.

The sample holds one count of this clone. The chain couples TRBV19 to TRBJ1-3; no clear D. The CDR3 is 14 amino acids. V shed 7 bases and J shed 0 bases, with 10 bases lying between them. Germline V gene sequence: CDR1 LNHDA, CDR2 SQIVND (reference sequence). The DNA of the CDR3 is TGTGCCAGTACCCGAGTTTCCTCTGGAAACACCATATATTTT. Amino acid sequence: CASTRVSSGNTIYF.

The genes are TRBV20-1 and TRBJ2-7, with no clear D. V lost 5 bases to trimming and J lost 0 bases, with 5 bases between them. Germline V gene sequence: CDR1 DFQATT, CDR2 SNEGSKA (reference sequence). This CDR3 comprises 11 residues. The CDR3 nucleotides read TGCAGTGCTGCCGACTCCTACGAGCAGTACGTC. This codes for CSAADSYEQYV.

This rearrangement joins TRBV29-1 to TRBJ2-1; 13 bases are a match to TRBD2. The CDR3 is made up of 12 amino acids. Germline assignment: CDR1 SQVTM and CDR2 ANQGSEA. With 6 bases clipped from V and 14 bases from J, the junction kept 7 bases outside the gene matches. In DNA, the CDR3 is TGCAGCGTGGTTACTAGCGGGGGGGTTAAGTTCTTC. This codes for CSVVTSGGVKFF.

The chain joins TRBV4-1 to TRBJ1-2; D is ambiguous. This CDR3 has 15 amino acids. Germline CDR1 MGHRA, CDR2 YSYEKL. Trimming removed 1 base from V and 4 bases from J, with 13 bases in between. The CDR3 spells CASSQVGVGSYGYTF. DNA for the CDR3: TGCGCCAGCAGCCAAGTTGGGGTCGGGAGCTATGGCTACACCTTC.

The V call is TRBV5-6, the J call TRBJ2-7; 8 bases map to TRBD1. The J segment lost 4 bases and the V segment lost 4 bases, leaving 7 bases of the junction unmatched. The germline V gene has CDR1 SGHDT and CDR2 YYEEEE. This CDR3 spans 14 amino acids. The CDR3: CASSVPGQEYEQYV. In DNA form, the CDR3 reads TGTGCCAGCAGCGTTCCGGGACAGGAGTACGAGCAGTACGTC.

Only one count was recorded for this clone. The sample holds other DNA sequences that translate to the same CDR3. Here the CDR3 reads CASSLGSFKNIQYF. CDR3 bases: TGTGCCAGCAGCTTAGGAAGTTTCAAAAACATTCAGTACTTC. V and J are TRBV11-2 and TRBJ2-4; the D is unclear. Germline V CDR1 and CDR2: SGHAT, FQNNGV. With 1 base removed from V and 3 bases from J, the gap between germline ends came to 7 bases. The CDR3 has 14 residues.

Details on this clone: Other DNA sequences from this sample encode an identical CDR3 as well. This chain uses TRBV12-3 or TRBV12-4 with TRBJ1-1; possible D gene TRBD1, 6 bases. There are 13 residues in the CDR3. V lost 5 bases, J lost 5 bases, and 12 bases lay in between. In DNA, the CDR3 is TGTGCCAGCAGTCTCGGAGGGGGTACTGAAGCTTTCTTT. It yields the protein CASSLGGGTEAFF.

CDR3 sequence: CASSIWPENQPQHF. For the CDR3, the DNA is TGTGCCAGTAGTATTTGGCCAGAAAATCAGCCCCAGCATTTT. This chain connects TRBV19 to TRBJ1-5; D ambiguous. V shed 3 bases and J shed 4 bases, with 10 bases lying between them. The CDR3 length is 14 residues. Germline loops: CDR1 LNHDA, CDR2 SQIVND (reference sequence). The full variable domain, its missing parts supplied by reference TRBV19 and TRBJ1-5, is DGGITQSPKYLFRKEGQNVTLSCEQNLNHDAMYWYRQDPGQGLRLIYYSQIVNDFQKGDIAEGYSVSREKKESFPLTVTSAQKNPTAFYLCASSIWPENQPQHFGDGTRLSIL.

This rearrangement joins TRBV6-5 to TRBJ1-6, with TRBD1 identical over 7 bases. The V and J ends lost 4 bases and 9 bases, in that order; junction bases with no gene match: 6. CDR1 and CDR2 (germline): MNHEY, SVGAGI. The CDR3 runs to 14 residues. The CDR3: CASSFAGGASPLHF. The DNA for the CDR3 is TGTGCCAGCAGTTTCGCAGGGGGAGCTTCACCCCTCCACTTT.

The rearrangement links TRBV6-6 to TRBJ2-1; the D gene is possibly TRBD1 (5 bases). The CDR3 runs 17 residues. Germline CDR1 and CDR2: MNHNY and SVGAGI (reference sequence). V lost 5 bases, J lost 4 bases, and 21 bases lay in between. In DNA, the CDR3 is TGTGCCAGCAGTCAGCAAAGAGGCAGGGTCTCTTACAATGAGCAGTTCTTC. Encoded protein: CASSQQRGRVSYNEQFF.

This chain connects TRBV4-1 to TRBJ1-4; the D gene is possibly TRBD1 (5 bases). The CDR3 loop spans 15 amino acids. The V end was cut by 1 base, the J end by 8 bases, with 14 bases between. CDR1 and CDR2 from the germline V gene are MGHRA and YSYEKL. CDR3 DNA: TGCGCCAGCAGCCAAGGGGGCAGGGTTAAGGAAAAACTGTTTTTT. This codes for CASSQGGRVKEKLFF.

The chain joins TRBV18 to TRBJ1-5, with D perhaps matching TRBD1 (6 bases). V lost 3 bases and J 9 bases, leaving 15 bases between the germline ends. The length of the CDR3 is 14 residues. Germline assignment: CDR1 KGHSH and CDR2 LQKENI. CDR3 bases: TGTGCCAGCTCACCGGACGGCAGGGACACGCCCCAGCATTTT. This gives the protein CASSPDGRDTPQHF.

The gene calls are TRBV4-1 and TRBJ1-2; a weak D match, TRBD1 (5 bases). Between the trimmed V and J ends, which lost 0 bases and 0 bases, there was a span of 8 bases. The length of the CDR3 is 15 residues. The germline gives CDR1 MGHRA, CDR2 YSYEKL. The CDR3 DNA reads TGCGCCAGCAGCCAAGATGACAGCACTAACTATGGCTACACCTTC. It specifies CASSQDDSTNYGYTF.

This chain links TRBV24-1 with TRBJ2-3, with TRBD2 matching 14 bases. CDR3 length: 19 residues. Germline V gene data show CDR1 as KGHDR and CDR2 as SFDVKD. The trim removed 4 bases at V and 3 bases at J, leaving 11 bases unmatched. In DNA form, the CDR3 reads TGTGCCACCAGTGACACCCCGGGACTAGCGGGAGAGGTGACAGATACGCAGTATTTT. Amino acid sequence: CATSDTPGLAGEVTDTQYF.

J is TRBJ1-2 and V is TRBV23-1; TRBD1 matches 7 bases. TRBV23-1 belongs to the ORF category, with a function that is uncertain. Trimming at V came to 0 bases and at J to 1 base, leaving 23 bases not matched to a gene. The CDR3 runs 22 residues. The CDR3 DNA is TGCGCCAGCAGTCAATCCCTTAAGGTAGAGACAGGGCTCCTGTCTGGTAACTATGGCTACACCTTC. Protein product: CASSQSLKVETGLLSGNYGYTF.

The chain employs TRBV21-1 and TRBJ2-7; TRBD2 is the table's D call, not checked against the DNA. TRBV21-1 counts as a pseudogene. CDR3 length: 21 residues. CDR3 loop: CASSKAKQSTRRTGIQGLAVV. As DNA, the CDR3 is TGTGCCAGCAGCAAAGCTAAACAGTCAACTCGGAGAACGGGGATACAAGGACTAGCAGTCGTC.

The rearrangement uses TRBV6-5 and TRBJ1-2; the D gene is possibly TRBD1 (6 bases). In germline, CDR1 is MNHEY, CDR2 SVGAGI. V lost 11 bases, J lost 6 bases, and 16 bases lay in between. The CDR3 runs to 12 residues. The CDR3 region is CAAGRGRDGYTF. CDR3 sequence (DNA): TGTGCCGCAGGGCGGGGGCGAGATGGCTACACCTTC.

The chain carries TRBV7-8 and TRBJ1-6; 7 positions match TRBD1. This CDR3 is built from 15 residues. Losses at the gene ends were 4 bases for V and 5 bases for J; bases not matched to a gene: 5. Germline V gene lookup returns CDR1 SGHVS and CDR2 FQNEAQ. CDR3 in DNA: TGTGCCAGCAGCTCCACAGGGGTAGATAATTCACCCCTCCACTTT. It specifies CASSSTGVDNSPLHF.

This rearrangement joins TRBV13 to TRBJ1-2; D perhaps matches TRBD1 (5 bases). Trimming took off 0 bases at V and 8 bases at J, with 10 bases between the two ends. CDR3 length: 13 amino acids. The germline V gene has CDR1 PRHDT and CDR2 FYEKMQ (reference sequence). In DNA, the CDR3 is TGTGCCAGCAGCTTAGGCGCAGGGTCGGGCTACACCTTC. Translated: CASSLGAGSGYTF. The complete variable domain, with remaining parts taken from reference TRBV13 and TRBJ1-2, reads AAGVIQSPRHLIKEKRETATLKCYPIPRHDTVYWYQQGPGQDPQFLISFYEKMQSDKGSIPDRFSAQQFSDYHSELNMSSLELGDSALYFCASSLGAGSGYTFGSGTRLTVV.